The entry below gives a single T cell receptor beta chain sequence along with its context. Study processing details: Counts of nucleated cells, estimated from reference gene primer amplification, were obtained. Measured with immunoSEQ multiplex PCR; TCRdb has only the in-frame clones, and not every one. The V and J calls and clone size are taken from that table; D and trimming were inferred from the DNA. The sample includes around 130,000 clones, approximately 80% seen only once; the top ten take around a fifth. The entry originates in a study of blood T cell repertoires in COVID-19. CDR1 and CDR2 (germline): SGHNT, YYREEE (reference sequence). This CDR3 has 15 residues. V lost 4 bases and J lost 7, with 20 bases in between.

The receptor was isolated from an elderly man with acute or convalescent COVID-19. The sample taken for sequencing was peripheral blood. The chain uses TRBV5-4 and TRBJ1-2; possible D gene TRBD1, 6 bases. CDR3 DNA: TGTGCCAGCAGCCCAAGAGGGGAGACAGGTCTTGGCTACACCTTC. Its protein product is CASSPRGETGLGYTF.